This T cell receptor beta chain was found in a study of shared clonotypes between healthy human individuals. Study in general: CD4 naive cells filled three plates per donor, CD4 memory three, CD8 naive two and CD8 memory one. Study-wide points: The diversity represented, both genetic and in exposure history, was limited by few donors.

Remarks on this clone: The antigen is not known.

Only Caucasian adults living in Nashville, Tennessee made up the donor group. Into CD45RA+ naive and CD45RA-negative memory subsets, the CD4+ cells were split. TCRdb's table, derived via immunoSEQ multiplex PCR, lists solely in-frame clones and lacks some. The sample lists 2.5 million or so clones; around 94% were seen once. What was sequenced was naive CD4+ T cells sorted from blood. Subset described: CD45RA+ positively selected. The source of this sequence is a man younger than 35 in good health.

The CDR3 DNA reads as TGTGCCAGCAGCCCCTTACTAGCGGGGGGGGCGGTAGAGACCCAGTACTTC. Protein: CASSPLLAGGAVETQYF. This rearrangement joins TRBV4-2 to TRBJ2-5; 13 bases are shared with TRBD2. The junction had 9 bases not matched to a gene; V was cut back by 4 bases and J by 4 bases. This CDR3 contains 17 residues. Germline V lookup: CDR1 LGHNA, CDR2 YNFKEQ.